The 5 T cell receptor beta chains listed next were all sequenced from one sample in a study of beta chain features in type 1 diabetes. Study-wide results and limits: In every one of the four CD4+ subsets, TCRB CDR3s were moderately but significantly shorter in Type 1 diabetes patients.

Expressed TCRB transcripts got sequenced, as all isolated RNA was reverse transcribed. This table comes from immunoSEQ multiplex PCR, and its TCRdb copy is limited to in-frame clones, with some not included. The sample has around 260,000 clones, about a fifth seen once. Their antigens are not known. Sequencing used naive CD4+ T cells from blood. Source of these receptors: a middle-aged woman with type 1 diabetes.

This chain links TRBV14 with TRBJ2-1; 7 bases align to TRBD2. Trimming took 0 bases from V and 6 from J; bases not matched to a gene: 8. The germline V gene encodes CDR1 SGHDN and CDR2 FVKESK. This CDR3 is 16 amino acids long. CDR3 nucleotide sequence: TGTGCCAGCAGCCAAGATCAGAGGGAGGGTGGCAATGAGCAGTTCTTC. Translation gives CASSQDQREGGNEQFF. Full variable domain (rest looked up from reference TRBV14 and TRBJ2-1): EAGVTQFPSHSVIEKGQTVTLRCDPISGHDNLYWYRRVMGKEIKFLLHFVKESKQDESGMPNNRFLAERTGGTYSTLKVQPAELEDSGVYFCASSQDQREGGNEQFFGPGTRLTVL.

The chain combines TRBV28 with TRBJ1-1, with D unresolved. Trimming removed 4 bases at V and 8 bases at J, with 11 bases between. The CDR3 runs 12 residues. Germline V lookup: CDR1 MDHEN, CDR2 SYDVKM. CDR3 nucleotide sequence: TGTGCCAGCAGTTCAACGGGGAGAGAAGCTTTCTTT. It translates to CASSSTGREAFF.

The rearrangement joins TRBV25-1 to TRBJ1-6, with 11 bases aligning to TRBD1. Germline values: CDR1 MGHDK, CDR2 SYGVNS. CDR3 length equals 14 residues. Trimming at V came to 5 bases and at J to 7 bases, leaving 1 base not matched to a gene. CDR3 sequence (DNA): TGTGCCAGCAGTAGGACAGGGGGCAATTCACCCCTCCACTTT. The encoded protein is CASSRTGGNSPLHF.

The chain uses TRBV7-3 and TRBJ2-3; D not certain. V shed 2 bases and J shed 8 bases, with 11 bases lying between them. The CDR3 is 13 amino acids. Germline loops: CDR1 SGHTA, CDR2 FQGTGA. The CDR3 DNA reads TGTGCCAGCAGCTTAGCCGTTCCGAGTACGCAGTATTTT. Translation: CASSLAVPSTQYF.

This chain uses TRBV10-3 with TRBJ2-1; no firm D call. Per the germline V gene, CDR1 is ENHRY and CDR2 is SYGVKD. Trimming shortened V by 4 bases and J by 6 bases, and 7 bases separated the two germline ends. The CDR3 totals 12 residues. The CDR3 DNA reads TGTGCCATCAGTGCCGGGTCCAATGAGCAGTTCTTC. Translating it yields CAISAGSNEQFF.